The entry that follows covers one T cell receptor beta chain sequence. Antigen specificity is unknown. This specimen comes from a study of a mutant IDH1 vaccine in newly diagnosed glioma. The V gene's germline CDR1 is SNHLY and CDR2 FYNNEI. Losses at the gene ends were 7 bases for V and 4 bases for J; bases not matched to a gene: 5. The CDR3 runs to 13 residues. Documented time point: week 35, safety follow-up. All doses held 300 ug of mutant IDH1 20-mer peptide, with topical imiquimod. The method was immunoSEQ multiplex PCR; TCRdb's version includes in-frame clones alone and lacks a portion of them. The sample records approximately 30,000 clones, about 76% being singletons.

Sequences were derived from PBMCs, sampled from a glioma patient whose treatment included an IDH1 peptide vaccine. The V gene is TRBV2, the J gene TRBJ1-2; 8 bases agree with TRBD1. The source is a man aged 50 to 60 with glioma. DNA of the CDR3: TGTGCCAGCAACCTGGGACAGGCCTATGGCTACACCTTC. Protein product: CASNLGQAYGYTF.